The 26 T cell receptor beta chains in this list originate from one sample, sequenced in a study of graft-versus-host responses after intestinal transplantation. Some clones are missing from TCRdb's copy, which holds only in-frame ones; the method was immunoSEQ multiplex PCR. The repertoire holds fewer than 30,000 clones, with over 85% as singletons. Source: PBMCs, taken 18 days after transplant. The receptors stem from a human patient who received an intestinal transplant, so some T cells may come from the graft donor.

The rearrangement joins TRBV4-1 to TRBJ2-2; the match to TRBD1 covers 7 bases. Germline values: CDR1 MGHRA, CDR2 YSYEKL. The J segment lost 5 bases and the V segment lost 1 base, leaving 10 bases of the junction unmatched. This CDR3 contains 17 residues. The CDR3 loop is CASSQVKGADGTGELFF. The CDR3 bases are TGCGCCAGCAGCCAAGTCAAGGGGGCAGATGGGACCGGGGAGCTGTTTTTT.

V gene TRBV14 combines with J gene TRBJ2-3; 7 bases align to TRBD2. V dropped 6 bases and J dropped 7; count of bases not matched to a gene: 7. CDR1 and CDR2 from the germline V gene are SGHDN and FVKESK. The CDR3 covers 13 residues. CDR3 nucleotides: TGTGCCAGCAGACACGGAGCGGGGCATACGCAGTATTTT. It encodes CASRHGAGHTQYF.

The chain joins TRBV9 to TRBJ2-7; tentatively, D is TRBD1 (5 bases). Trimming cost V 4 bases and J 0 bases, with 11 bases left between them. CDR3 length: 14 residues. The germline V gene has CDR1 SGDLS and CDR2 YYNGEE. CDR3 sequence (DNA): TGTGCCAGCAGCCCTCGTGGGGCCTCCTACGAGCAGTACTTC. Its translation is CASSPRGASYEQYF.

This rearrangement joins TRBV7-3 to TRBJ1-3; maybe TRBD1 (6 bases). Germline V gene data show CDR1 as SGHTA and CDR2 as FQGTGA. The CDR3 totals 17 residues. V lost 1 base and J 0 bases, leaving 13 bases between the germline ends. The CDR3 DNA sequence: TGTGCCAGCAGCTTAAACCCGGCAGGGGACTCTGGAAACACCATATATTTT. Protein: CASSLNPAGDSGNTIYF.

The J gene is TRBJ1-2, the V gene TRBV4-1; D is ambiguous. The germline CDR1 and CDR2 sequences are MGHRA and YSYEKL. V lost 2 bases and J 7 bases, leaving 17 bases between the germline ends. The CDR3 sequence is 15 residues long. CDR3 sequence reads: CASSQQLEDLGGYTF. In nucleotides, the CDR3 is TGCGCCAGCAGCCAACAACTTGAGGACTTAGGTGGCTACACCTTC.

The chain joins TRBV9 to TRBJ1-6; D uncertain. V was cut by 5 bases and J by 8 bases, with 11 bases left in between. Germline V gene data show CDR1 as SGDLS and CDR2 as YYNGEE. The CDR3 has 13 residues. The chain's CDR3 is CASSDATDSPLHF. The CDR3, as DNA: TGTGCCAGCAGTGACGCTACAGATTCACCCCTCCACTTT. Supplemented by reference TRBV9 and TRBJ1-6, the full variable domain reads DSGVTQTPKHLITATGQRVTLRCSPRSGDLSVYWYQQSLDQGLQFLIQYYNGEERAKGNILERFSAQQFPDLHSELNLSSLELGDSALYFCASSDATDSPLHFGNGTRLTVT.

V usage is TRBV10-3 and J usage is TRBJ1-2, with D possibly matching TRBD1 (6 bases). The germline V gene encodes CDR1 ENHRY and CDR2 SYGVKD. The CDR3 runs to 15 residues. The germline V and J ends were trimmed by 4 bases and 7 bases, with 19 bases remaining between them. The CDR3: CAISGPGQGGSGYTF. For the CDR3, the DNA is TGTGCCATCAGTGGACCGGGACAAGGGGGTAGTGGCTACACCTTC.

CDR3 sequence (DNA): TGTGCCAGCACAAATCCCTTGAAGAATGAGCAGTTCTTC. Its translation is CASTNPLKNEQFF. V gene TRBV11-2 combines with J gene TRBJ2-1; D is undetermined. V gave up 7 bases and J gave up 7 bases, with 14 bases separating them. From germline, CDR1 is SGHAT and CDR2 FQNNGV. The length of the CDR3 is 13 residues.

V usage is TRBV29-1 and J usage is TRBJ2-1; TRBD2 might be the D (6 bases). CDR1 is SQVTM, CDR2 ANQGSEA, per germline. V was pared by 7 bases and J by 8 bases, with 15 bases between. This CDR3 comprises 12 residues. As DNA, the CDR3 is TGCAGCGCCCGACAGAGGAGGGATGAGCAGTTCTTC. This gives the protein CSARQRRDEQFF.

The rearrangement uses TRBV6-1 and TRBJ1-2; a possible D gene is TRBD1 (6 bases). Germline V lookup: CDR1 MNHNS, CDR2 SASEGT. CDR3 length equals 13 residues. Trimming removed 5 bases at V and 0 bases at J, with 7 bases between. DNA of the CDR3: TGTGCCAGCAGTAGGACAGCTAACTATGGCTACACCTTC. This gives the protein CASSRTANYGYTF.

In DNA, the CDR3 is TGTGCCAGCCGGCAGGGGGAAGGAGAGACCCAGTACTTC. Encoded protein: CASRQGEGETQYF. The gene calls are TRBV2 and TRBJ2-5, with TRBD1 matching over 7 bases. The CDR3 contains 13 residues. Germline CDR1 SNHLY, CDR2 FYNNEI. After removal of 8 bases from V and 4 bases from J, the junction contained 7 bases not matched to a gene.

The chain joins TRBV4-1 to TRBJ2-1; either TRBD1 or TRBD2 may supply D (5 bases each). The CDR3 contains 13 residues. V gave up 1 base and J gave up 7 bases, with 8 bases separating them. Germline V gene data show CDR1 as MGHRA and CDR2 as YSYEKL. The CDR3 DNA reads TGCGCCAGCAGCCAAGTGGGGGATAATGAGCAGTTCTTC. This encodes CASSQVGDNEQFF.

This sequence joins TRBV4-1 and TRBJ1-1, with D uncertain. There are 13 residues in the CDR3. V was trimmed by 4 bases and J by 0 bases, leaving 6 bases between them. Germline V lookup: CDR1 MGHRA, CDR2 YSYEKL. Here the CDR3 DNA reads TGCGCCAGCAGCCCCTCGATGAACACTGAAGCTTTCTTT. This encodes CASSPSMNTEAFF.

The V gene is TRBV6-1, the J gene TRBJ1-1; the D gene is possibly TRBD1 (5 bases). Trimming cost V 11 bases and J 1 base, with 11 bases left between them. The V gene's germline CDR1 is MNHNS and CDR2 SASEGT. The CDR3 contains 12 residues. CDR3 in amino acids: CAGKTANTEAFF. In DNA form, the CDR3 reads TGTGCCGGCAAGACAGCGAACACTGAAGCTTTCTTT.

The chain joins TRBV5-4 to TRBJ1-3, with no clear D. The V and J ends lost 4 bases and 3 bases respectively, with 8 bases between them. Germline V CDR1 and CDR2: SGHNT, YYREEE (reference sequence). The CDR3 loop spans 13 amino acids. CDR3 sequence: CASSPAGGNTIYF. The CDR3 coding sequence is TGTGCCAGCAGCCCCGCGGGTGGAAACACCATATATTTT.

This clone was detected once. The rearrangement uses TRBV6-1 and TRBJ1-3, with D possibly being TRBD1 (5 bases). This CDR3 is built from 14 residues. Germline-derived CDR1 and CDR2 are MNHNS and SASEGT. V lost 2 bases and J 3 bases, leaving 8 bases between the germline ends. CDR3 sequence reads: CASSEYRRGNTIYF. The CDR3 DNA reads as TGTGCCAGCAGTGAATACAGGCGTGGAAACACCATATATTTT.

CDR3 nucleotide sequence: TGTGCCAGCAGTTCGGGACAGGGGGCTACAGATACGCAGTATTTT. The encoded protein is CASSSGQGATDTQYF. The V call is TRBV6-4, the J call TRBJ2-3; TRBD1 aligns across 12 bases. J was trimmed by 3 bases and V by 5 bases; bases with no gene match: 3. CDR1 and CDR2 (germline): MRHNA, SNTAGT. The CDR3 has 15 residues.

V is TRBV14 and J is TRBJ2-7; D is unclear. From germline, CDR1 is SGHDN and CDR2 FVKESK. The CDR3 spans 12 residues. Trimming cost V 6 bases and J 9 bases, with 15 bases left between them. The CDR3 coding sequence is TGTGCCAGCAGTCCAAGTAGGATGTTGCAGTACTTC. Amino acid sequence: CASSPSRMLQYF.

This chain uses TRBV6-1 with TRBJ2-1; tentatively, D is TRBD1 or TRBD2 (5 bases each). CDR1 and CDR2 (germline): MNHNS, SASEGT. V lost 10 bases and J lost 0, with 10 bases in between. CDR3 length: 13 residues. The CDR3 sequence: CATGASSYNEQFF. The CDR3 DNA is TGTGCCACCGGGGCCAGCTCCTACAATGAGCAGTTCTTC.

The chain has TRBV2 and TRBJ2-7, with a possible D match to TRBD2 (7 bases). Germline V gene sequence: CDR1 SNHLY, CDR2 FYNNEI. V shed 7 bases and J shed 2 bases, with 18 bases lying between them. This CDR3 is built from 15 residues. CDR3 protein: CASIVSGGGTYEQYF. For the CDR3, the DNA is TGTGCCAGCATAGTGTCGGGGGGCGGGACCTACGAGCAGTACTTC.

This clone was counted only a few times. The V gene is TRBV7-9, the J gene TRBJ2-1; 7 bases fit TRBD1. Germline V CDR1 and CDR2: SEHNR, FQNEAQ (reference sequence). V shed 5 bases, J shed 10 bases, and the junction held 11 bases outside the gene matches. CDR3 size: 14 residues. The CDR3: CASSPRGQPNEQFF. CDR3 DNA sequence: TGTGCCAGCAGCCCACGGGGACAGCCCAACGAGCAGTTCTTC. Full variable domain (missing parts from reference TRBV7-9 and TRBJ2-1): DTGVSQNPRHKITKRGQNVTFRCDPISEHNRLYWYRQTLGQGPEFLTYFQNEAQLEKSRLLSDRFSAERPKGSFSTLEIQRTEQGDSAMYLCASSPRGQPNEQFFGPGTRLTVL.

Note on this clone: A junction boundary mismatches the germline segment, possibly from a read error. CDR3: CASSQGRGPRYNGQFF. The CDR3 DNA reads as TGCGCCAGCAGCCAAGGTCGGGGTCCCCGTTACAATGGGCAGTTCTTC. The chain couples TRBV4-1 to TRBJ2-1; maybe TRBD2 (5 bases). The CDR3 consists of 16 residues. Germline V gene data show CDR1 as MGHRA and CDR2 as YSYEKL.

The CDR3: CASSPRRDSSYNSPLHF. CDR3 DNA: TGTGCCAGCAGCCCAAGAAGGGACAGCTCCTATAATTCACCCCTCCACTTT. The chain links TRBV2 to TRBJ1-6, with 7 bases aligning to TRBD1. With 6 bases clipped from V and 0 bases from J, the junction kept 8 bases outside the gene matches. Germline loops: CDR1 SNHLY, CDR2 FYNNEI. CDR3 length: 17 amino acids.

The chain has TRBV11-2 and TRBJ2-1, with 13 bases identical to TRBD2. Unmatched junction bases numbered 8, after V lost 0 bases and J lost 6 bases. There are 18 residues in the CDR3. Germline lookup yields CDR1 SGHAT and CDR2 FQNNGV. The CDR3 reads CASSLDLPGLAGSNEQFF. DNA of the CDR3: TGTGCCAGCAGCTTAGATTTACCGGGACTAGCGGGGTCCAATGAGCAGTTCTTC.

The rearrangement links TRBV7-2 to TRBJ1-2, with TRBD1 identical over 7 bases. The CDR3 is 13 amino acids. CDR1 SGHTA and CDR2 FQGNSA come from the germline V gene. V shed 6 bases and J 4 bases; nucleotides not matched to a gene: 5. The CDR3 is CASSLTGTYGYTF. CDR3 sequence (DNA): TGTGCCAGCAGTCTGACAGGGACCTATGGCTACACCTTC.

The chain recombines TRBV5-1 with TRBJ2-7; D call uncertain. Trimming left V 2 bases short and J 1 base short, with 7 bases between. Germline CDR1 and CDR2: SGHRS and YFSETQ. CDR3 size: 13 residues. The CDR3 sequence is CASSFASSYEQYF. As DNA, the CDR3 is TGCGCCAGCAGCTTTGCCAGTTCCTACGAGCAGTACTTC.